This TCR beta chain was identified during a study of T cells after yellow fever vaccination. General study points: A minor fraction of clonotypes spanned both CD4 and CD8 compartments. Weaker overall, the secondary response nonetheless peaked faster (day 5 versus 15).

In regard to this clonotype: What it recognizes is unknown.

CDR1 is SGHTA and CDR2 is FQGNSA in the germline V gene. The CDR3 sequence is 15 residues long. Trimming removed 3 bases from V and 5 bases from J; junction bases left unmatched: 6. Using its own MiXCR run on the 5' RACE reads, TCRdb lists one record per CDR3 protein. This table holds 150,000 to 200,000 distinct CDR3 sequences, roughly 9.6% found once. The chain combines TRBV7-2 with TRBJ2-5; 10 bases align to TRBD2. This specimen consisted of CD8+ T cells sorted from PBMCs, obtained 15 days after the yellow fever booster vaccination. This clonotype was sampled from a man between 18 and 29 years old who received the YFV17D yellow fever vaccine. The CDR3 DNA follows: TGTGCCAGCAGCTTGGGACTAGCGTTGGTGGAGACCCAGTACTTC. It translates to CASSLGLALVETQYF.